This T cell receptor beta chain was retrieved from a study of cytomegalovirus exposure and HLA in healthy donors. Notes on the study in general: Researchers counted around 160 TCR beta chains as cytomegalovirus-associated. Later analysis demonstrated an association between a missense DCLRE1C variant and TCR beta V- and J-gene trimming.

On this clone: Antigen specificity is unknown.

Nominally healthy donors were sampled, though unrecorded immune exposures were likely. The PCR was carried out with 60 Vbeta primers and 13 Jbeta primers. Libraries were prepared by immunoSEQ multiplex PCR; TCRdb keeps only in-frame clonotypes and omits some of them. The sample holds fewer than 200,000 clones; 80% to 90% are singletons and the top ten take about 0.76%. J gave up 0 bases and V 0 bases, and 5 bases lay outside the gene matches. Germline V gives CDR1 LGHNA, CDR2 YNFKEQ. This CDR3 has 18 amino acids. This TCR came from a woman between 18 and 29 years old in good health and CMV-seronegative. Source material: PBMCs. The chain is built from TRBV4-2 and TRBJ2-1, with TRBD2 matching over 10 bases. CDR3 bases: TGTGCCAGCAGCCAAGAGGGTACTAGCGGGGTCTCCTACAATGAGCAGTTCTTC. It is translated as CASSQEGTSGVSYNEQFF.